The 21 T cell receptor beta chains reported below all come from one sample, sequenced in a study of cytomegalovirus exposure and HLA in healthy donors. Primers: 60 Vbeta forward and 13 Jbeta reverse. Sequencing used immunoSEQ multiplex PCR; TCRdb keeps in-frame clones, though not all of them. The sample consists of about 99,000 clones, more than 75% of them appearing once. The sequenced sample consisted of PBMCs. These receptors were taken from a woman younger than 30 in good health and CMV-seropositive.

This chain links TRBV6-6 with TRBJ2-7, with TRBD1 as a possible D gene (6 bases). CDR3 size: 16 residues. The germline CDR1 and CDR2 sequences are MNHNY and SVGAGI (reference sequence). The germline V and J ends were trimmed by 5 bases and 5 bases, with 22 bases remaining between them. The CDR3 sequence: CASSKPPGAARDEQYF. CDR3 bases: TGTGCCAGCAGTAAACCCCCAGGGGCCGCCAGGGACGAGCAGTACTTC.

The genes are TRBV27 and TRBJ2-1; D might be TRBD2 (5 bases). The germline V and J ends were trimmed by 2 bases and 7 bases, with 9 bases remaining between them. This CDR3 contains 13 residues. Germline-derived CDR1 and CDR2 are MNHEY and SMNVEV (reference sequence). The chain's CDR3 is CASSLHTRNEQFF. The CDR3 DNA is TGTGCCAGCAGTTTACACACTAGGAATGAGCAGTTCTTC.

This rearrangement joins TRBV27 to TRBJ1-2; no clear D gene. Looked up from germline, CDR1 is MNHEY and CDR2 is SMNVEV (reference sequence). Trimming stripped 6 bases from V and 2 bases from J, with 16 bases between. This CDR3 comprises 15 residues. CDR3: CASRAFTSANYGYTF. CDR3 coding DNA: TGTGCCAGCAGGGCATTCACATCTGCCAACTATGGCTACACCTTC.

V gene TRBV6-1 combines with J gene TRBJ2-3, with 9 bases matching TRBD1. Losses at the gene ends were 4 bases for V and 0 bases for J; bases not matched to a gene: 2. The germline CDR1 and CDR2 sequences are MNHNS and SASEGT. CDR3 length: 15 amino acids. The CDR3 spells CASSAGQGSTDTQYF. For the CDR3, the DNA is TGTGCCAGCAGTGCGGGACAGGGCAGCACAGATACGCAGTATTTT.

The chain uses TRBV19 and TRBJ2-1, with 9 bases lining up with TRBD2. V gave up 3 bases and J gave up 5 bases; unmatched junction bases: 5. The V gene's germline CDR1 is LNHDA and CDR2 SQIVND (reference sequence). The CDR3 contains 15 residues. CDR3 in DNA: TGTGCCAGTAGTATCTCCAGCGGGAGGAACAATGAGCAGTTCTTC. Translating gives CASSISSGRNNEQFF.

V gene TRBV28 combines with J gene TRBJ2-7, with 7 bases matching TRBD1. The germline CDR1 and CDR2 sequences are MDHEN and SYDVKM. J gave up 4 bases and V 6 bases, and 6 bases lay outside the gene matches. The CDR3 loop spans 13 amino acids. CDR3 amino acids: CASRPGQAYEQYF. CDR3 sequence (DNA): TGTGCCAGCAGACCTGGACAGGCATACGAGCAGTACTTC. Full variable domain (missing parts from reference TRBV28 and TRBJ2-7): DVKVTQSSRYLVKRTGEKVFLECVQDMDHENMFWYRQDPGLGLRLIYFSYDVKMKEKGDIPEGYSVSREKKERFSLILESASTNQTSMYLCASRPGQAYEQYFGPGTRLTVT.

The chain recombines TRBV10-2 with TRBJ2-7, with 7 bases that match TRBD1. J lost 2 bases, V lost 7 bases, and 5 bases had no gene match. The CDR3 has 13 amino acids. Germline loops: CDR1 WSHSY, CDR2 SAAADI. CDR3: CASTPGQPYEQYF. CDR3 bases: TGCGCCAGCACACCGGGACAGCCCTACGAGCAGTACTTC.

The CDR3 is CASSLIGGGHEQYF. CDR3 sequence (DNA): TGTGCCAGCAGCCTTATTGGTGGGGGCCACGAGCAGTACTTC. This rearrangement joins TRBV14 to TRBJ2-7; tentative D call: TRBD1 (6 bases). Trimming left V 4 bases short and J 5 bases short, with 15 bases between. This CDR3 is 14 amino acids long. Germline CDR1 and CDR2: SGHDN and FVKESK.

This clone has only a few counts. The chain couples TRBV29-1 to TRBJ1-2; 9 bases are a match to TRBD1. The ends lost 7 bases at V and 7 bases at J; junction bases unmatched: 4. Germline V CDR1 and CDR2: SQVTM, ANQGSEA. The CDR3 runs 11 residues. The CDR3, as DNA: TGCAGCGACAGGGGGCGCGGTGGCTACACCTTC. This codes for CSDRGRGGYTF.

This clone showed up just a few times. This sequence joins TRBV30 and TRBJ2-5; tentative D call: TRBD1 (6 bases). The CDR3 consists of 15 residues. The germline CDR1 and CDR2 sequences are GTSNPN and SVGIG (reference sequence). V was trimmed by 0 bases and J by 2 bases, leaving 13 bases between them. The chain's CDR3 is CAWSVRTDWQETQYF. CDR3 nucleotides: TGTGCCTGGAGTGTACGGACAGATTGGCAAGAGACCCAGTACTTC. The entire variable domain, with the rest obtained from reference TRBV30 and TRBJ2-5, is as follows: SQTIHQWPATLVQPVGSPLSLECTVEGTSNPNLYWYRQAAGRGLQLLFYSVGIGQISSEVPQNLSASRPQDRQFILSSKKLLLSDSGFYLCAWSVRTDWQETQYFGPGTRLLVL.

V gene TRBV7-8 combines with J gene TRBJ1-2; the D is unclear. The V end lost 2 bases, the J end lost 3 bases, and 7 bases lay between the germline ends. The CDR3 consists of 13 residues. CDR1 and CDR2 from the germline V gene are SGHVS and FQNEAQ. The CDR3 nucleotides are TGTGCCAGCAGCTTAATAGCCGACTATGGCTACACCTTC. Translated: CASSLIADYGYTF.

CDR3 nucleotide sequence: TGTGCCAGCAGTCTACGGGTAACCAAAAACATTCAGTACTTC. Translation gives CASSLRVTKNIQYF. J is TRBJ2-4 and V is TRBV27; D gene unclear. The CDR3 runs 14 residues. Germline V gives CDR1 MNHEY, CDR2 SMNVEV (reference sequence). Trimming took off 5 bases at V and 2 bases at J, with 10 bases between the two ends.

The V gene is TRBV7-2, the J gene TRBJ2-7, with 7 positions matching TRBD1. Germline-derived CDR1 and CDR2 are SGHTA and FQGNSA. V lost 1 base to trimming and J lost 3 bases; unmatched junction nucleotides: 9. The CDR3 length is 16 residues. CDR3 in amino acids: CASSLGASRDSYEQYF. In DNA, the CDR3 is TGTGCCAGCAGCTTAGGGGCGTCCCGGGACAGCTACGAGCAGTACTTC.

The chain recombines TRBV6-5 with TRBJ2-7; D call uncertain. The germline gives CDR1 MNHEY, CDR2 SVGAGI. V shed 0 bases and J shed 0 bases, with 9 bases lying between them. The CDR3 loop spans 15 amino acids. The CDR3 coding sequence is TGTGCCAGCAGTTACTCCCTGAAGAGCTCCTACGAGCAGTACTTC. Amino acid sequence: CASSYSLKSSYEQYF.

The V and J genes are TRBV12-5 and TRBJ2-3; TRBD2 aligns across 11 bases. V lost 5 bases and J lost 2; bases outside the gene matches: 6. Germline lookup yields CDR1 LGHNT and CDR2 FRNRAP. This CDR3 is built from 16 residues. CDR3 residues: CASGPGTSGFTDTQYF. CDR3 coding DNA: TGTGCTAGTGGTCCAGGGACTAGCGGCTTCACAGATACGCAGTATTTT.

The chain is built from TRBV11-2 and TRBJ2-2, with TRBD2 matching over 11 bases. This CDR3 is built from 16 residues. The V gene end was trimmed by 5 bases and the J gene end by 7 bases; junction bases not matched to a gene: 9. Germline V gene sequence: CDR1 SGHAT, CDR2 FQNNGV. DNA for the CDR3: TGTGCCAGCAGCCCGGGACTAGCGGAGGGGAACGGGGAGCTGTTTTTT. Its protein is CASSPGLAEGNGELFF.

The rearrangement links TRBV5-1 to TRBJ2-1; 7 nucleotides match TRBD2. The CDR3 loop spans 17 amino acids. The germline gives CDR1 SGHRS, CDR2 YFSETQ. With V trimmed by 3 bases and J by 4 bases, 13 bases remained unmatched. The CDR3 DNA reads TGCGCCAGCAGCTGGGGGTACGTGACTAGCCTATACAATGAGCAGTTCTTC. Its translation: CASSWGYVTSLYNEQFF.

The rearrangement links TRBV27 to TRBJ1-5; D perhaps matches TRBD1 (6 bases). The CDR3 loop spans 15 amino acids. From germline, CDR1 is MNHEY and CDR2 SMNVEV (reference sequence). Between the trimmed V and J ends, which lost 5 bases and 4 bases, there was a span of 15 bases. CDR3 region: CASSDITGLNQPQHF. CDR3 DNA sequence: TGTGCCAGCAGTGACATCACAGGGCTAAATCAGCCCCAGCATTTT.

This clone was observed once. The CDR3 DNA is TGTGCCAGCAGTCCGACGCCCGGGACAGAAGAAGGAAACACCATATATTTT. It translates to CASSPTPGTEEGNTIYF. The gene calls are TRBV27 and TRBJ1-3; 7 positions agree with TRBD1. Trimming at V came to 5 bases and at J to 4 bases, leaving 14 bases not matched to a gene. CDR1 MNHEY and CDR2 SMNVEV come from the germline V gene (reference sequence). The length of the CDR3 is 17 residues.

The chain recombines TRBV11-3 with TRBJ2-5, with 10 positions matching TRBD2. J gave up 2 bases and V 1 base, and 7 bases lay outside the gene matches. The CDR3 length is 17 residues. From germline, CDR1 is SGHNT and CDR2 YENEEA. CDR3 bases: TGTGCCAGCAGCTTAGGGAAAATAGCGGGGGGACAAGAGACCCAGTACTTC. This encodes CASSLGKIAGGQETQYF. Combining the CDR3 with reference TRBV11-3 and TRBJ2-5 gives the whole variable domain EAGVVQSPRYKIIEKKQPVAFWCNPISGHNTLYWYLQNLGQGPELLIRYENEEAVDDSQLPKDRFSAERLKGVDSTLKIQPAELGDSAVYLCASSLGKIAGGQETQYFGPGTRLLVL.

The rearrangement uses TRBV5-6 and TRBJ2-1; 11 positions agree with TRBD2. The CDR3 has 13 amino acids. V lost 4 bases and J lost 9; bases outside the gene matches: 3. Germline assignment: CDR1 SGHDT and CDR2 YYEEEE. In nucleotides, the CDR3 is TGTGCCAGCAGCACCGGGACTAGCGGTGAGCAGTTCTTC. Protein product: CASSTGTSGEQFF.